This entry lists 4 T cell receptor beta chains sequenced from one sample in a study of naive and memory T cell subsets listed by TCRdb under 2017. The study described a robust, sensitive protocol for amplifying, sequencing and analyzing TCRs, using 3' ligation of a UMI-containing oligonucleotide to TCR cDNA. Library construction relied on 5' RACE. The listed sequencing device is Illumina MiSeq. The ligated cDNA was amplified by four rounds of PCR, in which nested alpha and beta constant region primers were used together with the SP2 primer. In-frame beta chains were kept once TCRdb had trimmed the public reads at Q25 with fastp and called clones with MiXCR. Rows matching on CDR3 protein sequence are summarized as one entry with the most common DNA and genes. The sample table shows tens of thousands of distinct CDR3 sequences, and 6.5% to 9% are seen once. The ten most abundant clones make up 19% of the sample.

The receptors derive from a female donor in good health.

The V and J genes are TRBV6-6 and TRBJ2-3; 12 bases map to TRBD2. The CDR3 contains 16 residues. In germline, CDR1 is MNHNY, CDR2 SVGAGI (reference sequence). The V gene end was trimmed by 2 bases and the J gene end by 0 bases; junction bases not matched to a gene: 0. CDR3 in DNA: TGTGCCAGCAGTTACGGACTAGCGGGAAGCACAGATACGCAGTATTTT. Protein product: CASSYGLAGSTDTQYF.

The CDR3 is CSVEDGGRGRAEAFF. The DNA of the CDR3 is TGCAGCGTTGAAGATGGAGGCAGGGGGCGGGCTGAAGCTTTCTTT. The chain combines TRBV29-1 with TRBJ1-1; 8 nucleotides line up with TRBD1. V was pared by 0 bases and J by 6 bases, with 9 bases of the junction left unmatched. This CDR3 has 15 amino acids. In germline, CDR1 is SQVTM, CDR2 ANQGSEA.

The CDR3 region is CSARDPGQGVGELFF. The CDR3 DNA sequence: TGCAGTGCTAGAGATCCCGGACAGGGTGTCGGGGAGCTGTTTTTT. The chain couples TRBV20-1 to TRBJ2-2; 8 bases match TRBD1. Trimming at V came to 0 bases and at J to 7 bases, leaving 7 bases not matched to a gene. CDR1 is DFQATT and CDR2 is SNEGSKA in the germline V gene (reference sequence). CDR3 length equals 15 residues.

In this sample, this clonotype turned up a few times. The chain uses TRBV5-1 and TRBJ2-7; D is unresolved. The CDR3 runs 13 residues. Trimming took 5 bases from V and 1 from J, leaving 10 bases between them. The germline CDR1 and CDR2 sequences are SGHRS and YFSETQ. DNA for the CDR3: TGCGCCAGCAGTACCCAAGGGTCCTACGAGCAGTACTTC. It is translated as CASSTQGSYEQYF. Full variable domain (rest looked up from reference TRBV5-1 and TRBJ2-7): KAGVTQTPRYLIKTRGQQVTLSCSPISGHRSVSWYQQTPGQGLQFLFEYFSETQRNKGNFPGRFSGRQFSNSRSEMNVSTLELGDSALYLCASSTQGSYEQYFGPGTRLTVT.